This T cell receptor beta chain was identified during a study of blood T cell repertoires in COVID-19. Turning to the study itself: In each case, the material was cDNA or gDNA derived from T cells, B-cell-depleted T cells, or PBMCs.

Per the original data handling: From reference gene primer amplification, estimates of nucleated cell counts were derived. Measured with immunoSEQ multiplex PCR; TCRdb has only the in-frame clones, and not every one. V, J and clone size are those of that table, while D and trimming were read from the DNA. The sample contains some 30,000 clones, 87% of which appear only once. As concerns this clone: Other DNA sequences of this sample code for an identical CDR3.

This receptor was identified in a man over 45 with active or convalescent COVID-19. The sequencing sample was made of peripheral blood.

The CDR3 nucleotides read TGTGCCAGCAGTCGCTCCTACGAGCAGTACTTC. This codes for CASSRSYEQYF. This rearrangement joins TRBV7-9 to TRBJ2-7, with D unresolved. Trimming left V 6 bases short and J 0 bases short, with 3 bases between. Looked up from germline, CDR1 is SEHNR and CDR2 is FQNEAQ (reference sequence). CDR3 length equals 11 residues.